Following are 30 T cell receptor beta chains from one sample sequenced in a study of T cell responses to AZD1222 COVID-19 vaccine. The assay was immunoSEQ multiplex PCR, and TCRdb's table has in-frame clones only and misses some. The table shows about 180,000 clones, with almost 90% occurring only once. The sample here was peripheral blood, taken on day 0 of AZD1222 vaccination. These receptors were collected from an adult in good health.

This chain joins TRBV5-8 and TRBJ1-1; 9 nucleotides agree with TRBD1. Per the germline V gene, CDR1 is SGHTS and CDR2 is YDEGEE. With V trimmed by 4 bases and J by 4 bases, 8 bases remained unmatched. The CDR3 runs 15 residues. The CDR3 region is CASSHPGTGPTEAFF. Written as DNA, the CDR3 is TGTGCCAGCAGCCACCCCGGGACAGGGCCCACTGAAGCTTTCTTT. The full variable domain, completed using reference TRBV5-8 and TRBJ1-1, is EAGVTQSPTHLIKTRGQQATLRCSPISGHTSVYWYQQALGLGLQFLLWYDEGEERNRGNFPPRFSGRQFPNYSSELNVNALELEDSALYLCASSHPGTGPTEAFFGQGTRLTVV.

This chain connects TRBV9 to TRBJ2-2, with unresolved D. Germline lookup yields CDR1 SGDLS and CDR2 YYNGEE. Deletions cut 0 bases from V and 1 base from J, with 4 bases between. CDR3 length equals 14 residues. In DNA, the CDR3 is TGTGCCAGCAGCGTAGGTCAGAACACCGGGGAGCTGTTTTTT. Its translation: CASSVGQNTGELFF.

The J gene is TRBJ1-5, the V gene TRBV6-5; possible D gene TRBD1, 5 bases. This CDR3 has 14 amino acids. The ends were cut back, 2 bases at V and 7 bases at J, with 12 bases in the middle. The germline CDR1 and CDR2 sequences are MNHEY and SVGAGI. Here the CDR3 DNA reads TGTGCCAGCAGTTACGGAGGGACGGGACAGCCCCAGCATTTT. It is translated as CASSYGGTGQPQHF.

This chain links TRBV4-3 with TRBJ2-2; D uncertain. CDR1 is LGHNA and CDR2 is YSLEER in the germline V gene. This CDR3 is built from 12 residues. Trimming stripped 4 bases from V and 6 bases from J, with 6 bases between. For the CDR3, the DNA is TGCGCCAGCAGCCCGCAGGCCGGGGAGCTGTTTTTT. This codes for CASSPQAGELFF.

This chain uses TRBV9 with TRBJ2-2; 7 bases are a match to TRBD2. The CDR3 contains 15 residues. Trimming at V came to 4 bases and at J to 3 bases, leaving 6 bases not matched to a gene. Germline CDR1 SGDLS, CDR2 YYNGEE. CDR3 DNA: TGTGCCAGCAGCCCGGGGACTACCTACACCGGGGAGCTGTTTTTT. Protein product: CASSPGTTYTGELFF.

The CDR3 DNA is TGTGCCAGCAGCTTACCGGCCGGGGAGCTGTTTTTT. This codes for CASSLPAGELFF. This chain links TRBV7-9 with TRBJ2-2; no clear D gene. The germline V gene has CDR1 SEHNR and CDR2 FQNEAQ (reference sequence). V was shortened by 2 bases and J by 6 bases, with 4 bases between the two germline ends. The CDR3 length is 12 residues.

This sequence joins TRBV28 and TRBJ2-7, with D possibly TRBD2 on 5 matching bases. Germline V gene sequence: CDR1 MDHEN, CDR2 SYDVKM. V was pared by 2 bases and J by 3 bases, with 17 bases between. This CDR3 is 16 amino acids long. CDR3 residues: CASSLHRGIYGYEQYF. In nucleotides, the CDR3 is TGTGCCAGCAGTTTACATCGGGGAATATACGGCTACGAGCAGTACTTC.

The CDR3 DNA follows: TGTGCCAGCTCTTCGGGGGGGAGCCTATATCAGCCCCAGCATTTT. It encodes CASSSGGSLYQPQHF. This chain connects TRBV18 to TRBJ1-5, with a weak D call TRBD1 (5 bases). V was trimmed by 6 bases and J by 5 bases, leaving 17 bases between them. CDR1 and CDR2 from the germline V gene are KGHSH and LQKENI. CDR3 length: 15 amino acids.

The V gene is TRBV5-6, the J gene TRBJ1-2; D is ambiguous. Trimming took 0 bases from V and 11 from J, leaving 8 bases between them. The CDR3 is made up of 11 amino acids. The germline gives CDR1 SGHDT, CDR2 YYEEEE. The CDR3 protein is CASSLARGYTF. In DNA, the CDR3 is TGTGCCAGCAGCTTGGCCCGTGGGTACACCTTC.

In DNA, the CDR3 is TGCGCCAGCAGCTTGGGACAGGGTAACTATGGCTACACCTTC. Its translation is CASSLGQGNYGYTF. The chain carries TRBV5-1 and TRBJ1-2, with 7 positions matching TRBD1. The germline gives CDR1 SGHRS, CDR2 YFSETQ. V gave up 0 bases and J gave up 1 base; unmatched junction bases: 0. The CDR3 is made up of 14 amino acids.

The rearrangement uses TRBV19 and TRBJ1-2; D ambiguous. This CDR3 has 15 residues. CDR1 and CDR2 from the germline V gene are LNHDA and SQIVND (reference sequence). V lost 5 bases and J 2 bases, leaving 15 bases between the germline ends. The CDR3 DNA reads as TGTGCCAGTAGTCCCGCGGAAACGCTAAACTATGGCTACACCTTC. It encodes CASSPAETLNYGYTF.

This clone was seen a single time. The chain carries TRBV6-5 and TRBJ2-7; D possibly corresponds to TRBD1 (7 bases). The length of the CDR3 is 15 residues. Germline CDR1 MNHEY, CDR2 SVGAGI. Between the trimmed V and J ends, which lost 5 bases and 7 bases, there was a span of 21 bases. The CDR3 reads CASSRGQAGGGEQYF. The CDR3 bases are TGTGCCAGCAGTCGCGGACAGGCCGGGGGTGGAGAGCAGTACTTC.

The chain recombines TRBV6-5 with TRBJ1-3; 8 bases are a match to TRBD1. Germline loops: CDR1 MNHEY, CDR2 SVGAGI. The V and J ends lost 4 bases and 2 bases, in that order; junction bases with no gene match: 4. The CDR3 is made up of 15 amino acids. In nucleotides, the CDR3 is TGTGCCAGCAGTTTCGGACAGGGAACTGGAAACACCATATATTTT. Its protein product is CASSFGQGTGNTIYF.

V gene TRBV7-8 combines with J gene TRBJ2-3; the match to TRBD2 covers 8 bases. The CDR3 is made up of 15 amino acids. V lost 5 bases and J lost 1; bases outside the gene matches: 5. Germline-derived CDR1 and CDR2 are SGHVS and FQNEAQ. The CDR3 spells CASSDSTSGTDTQYF. The CDR3 region has the DNA TGTGCCAGCAGCGATTCGACTAGCGGCACAGATACGCAGTATTTT. The full variable domain, with the rest looked up from reference TRBV7-8 and TRBJ2-3, is GAGVSQSPRYKVAKRGQDVALRCDPISGHVSLFWYQQALGQGPEFLTYFQNEAQLDKSGLPSDRFFAERPEGSVSTLKIQRTQQEDSAVYLCASSDSTSGTDTQYFGPGTRLTVL.

V is TRBV28 and J is TRBJ2-2, with 10 positions matching TRBD1. V dropped 6 bases and J dropped 4; count of bases not matched to a gene: 5. Germline V gives CDR1 MDHEN, CDR2 SYDVKM. CDR3 length: 15 amino acids. This CDR3 is CASSRDRGPTGELFF. CDR3 bases: TGTGCCAGCAGCAGGGACAGGGGTCCCACCGGGGAGCTGTTTTTT. Based on the CDR3 plus reference TRBV28 and TRBJ2-2, the full variable domain is DVKVTQSSRYLVKRTGEKVFLECVQDMDHENMFWYRQDPGLGLRLIYFSYDVKMKEKGDIPEGYSVSREKKERFSLILESASTNQTSMYLCASSRDRGPTGELFFGEGSRLTVL.

The chain employs TRBV11-1 and TRBJ1-1, with TRBD1 matching over 9 bases. Trimming at V came to 1 base and at J to 7 bases, leaving 10 bases not matched to a gene. Germline V gives CDR1 SGHAT, CDR2 FQDESV (reference sequence). The CDR3 consists of 16 residues. The CDR3 protein is CASSLGTRGQGGEAFF. In nucleotides, the CDR3 is TGTGCCAGCAGCTTAGGGACCAGGGGACAGGGCGGTGAAGCTTTCTTT.

V is TRBV9 and J is TRBJ1-3, with a possible D match to TRBD1 (6 bases). The V gene's germline CDR1 is SGDLS and CDR2 YYNGEE. V shed 0 bases and J shed 4 bases, with 11 bases lying between them. The CDR3 runs 15 residues. The CDR3 DNA follows: TGTGCCAGCAGCGTAGCGGGGGCGGTGGGAAACACCATATATTTT. Protein product: CASSVAGAVGNTIYF.

The genes are TRBV7-9 and TRBJ1-4, with no clear D. The V end was cut by 5 bases, the J end by 4 bases, with 11 bases between. Germline V gene lookup returns CDR1 SEHNR and CDR2 FQNEAQ (reference sequence). This CDR3 comprises 14 residues. CDR3 DNA sequence: TGTGCCAGCAGCCCGTGGGATTATAATGAAAAACTGTTTTTT. Translation gives CASSPWDYNEKLFF.

The chain carries TRBV29-1 and TRBJ1-4; TRBD1 might be the D (6 bases). CDR3 length: 16 residues. Germline values: CDR1 SQVTM, CDR2 ANQGSEA. With 6 bases removed from V and 4 bases from J, the gap between germline ends came to 21 bases. The CDR3 bases are TGCAGCGTAGCCCTCGGGGGGGGGCGTTTTAATGAAAAACTGTTTTTT. Protein product: CSVALGGGRFNEKLFF. Filled out from reference TRBV29-1 and TRBJ1-4, the complete variable domain reads SAVISQKPSRDICQRGTSLTIQCQVDSQVTMMFWYRQQPGQSLTLIATANQGSEATYESGFVIDKFPISRPNLTFSTLTVSNMSPEDSSIYLCSVALGGGRFNEKLFFGSGTQLSVL.

This rearrangement joins TRBV5-5 to TRBJ1-1, with D maybe TRBD1 (5 bases). V lost 0 bases and J lost 1, with 10 bases in between. Germline V lookup: CDR1 SGHKS, CDR2 YYEKEE (reference sequence). The CDR3 contains 15 residues. CDR3 loop: CASSLVVGGNTEAFF. The DNA for the CDR3 is TGTGCCAGCAGCTTGGTTGTCGGGGGGAACACTGAAGCTTTCTTT. Variable domain in full (rest from reference TRBV5-5 and TRBJ1-1): DAGVTQSPTHLIKTRGQQVTLRCSPISGHKSVSWYQQVLGQGPQFIFQYYEKEERGRGNFPDRFSARQFPNYSSELNVNALLLGDSALYLCASSLVVGGNTEAFFGQGTRLTVV.

The chain couples TRBV7-9 to TRBJ2-5, with 14 bases identical to TRBD2. From germline, CDR1 is SEHNR and CDR2 FQNEAQ (reference sequence). The V and J ends lost 6 bases and 4 bases, in that order; junction bases with no gene match: 4. The CDR3 has 15 residues. CDR3 sequence: CASRRLAGGRETQYF. The CDR3 DNA is TGTGCCAGCAGGAGACTAGCGGGAGGGCGAGAGACCCAGTACTTC.

This sequence joins TRBV19 and TRBJ1-6; D not certain. V was shortened by 4 bases and J by 10 bases, with 14 bases between the two germline ends. The CDR3 runs 14 residues. CDR1 is LNHDA and CDR2 is SQIVND in the germline V gene (reference sequence). Here the CDR3 reads CASSKVERASPLHF. The CDR3 DNA reads TGTGCCAGTAGTAAGGTGGAAAGGGCCTCACCCCTCCACTTT.

The table lists this clone with a few counts. In DNA, the CDR3 is TGTGCCAGCAGCTTAAAAGAGGATTCACCCCTCCACTTT. Encoded protein: CASSLKEDSPLHF. The genes are TRBV7-8 and TRBJ1-6; D is ambiguous. V lost 2 bases to trimming and J lost 8 bases, with 7 bases between them. The CDR3 contains 13 residues. CDR1 and CDR2 from the germline V gene are SGHVS and FQNEAQ.

The chain joins TRBV30 to TRBJ1-5; no clear D. CDR3 length: 13 residues. Trimming pared 0 bases from V and 7 bases from J, leaving 10 bases between. CDR1 GTSNPN and CDR2 SVGIG come from the germline V gene (reference sequence). CDR3 loop: CAWSVMGNQPQHF. The DNA for the CDR3 is TGTGCCTGGAGTGTAATGGGGAACCAGCCCCAGCATTTT.

The CDR3: CASTRDRGRYEQYF. The DNA for the CDR3 is TGTGCCAGCACTCGGGACAGGGGGCGTTACGAGCAGTACTTC. V is TRBV6-5 and J is TRBJ2-7, with TRBD1 identical over 12 bases. Germline loops: CDR1 MNHEY, CDR2 SVGAGI. The V gene end was trimmed by 7 bases and the J gene end by 4 bases; junction bases not matched to a gene: 5. This CDR3 spans 14 amino acids.

The chain recombines TRBV3-1 (or the pseudogene TRBV3-2) with TRBJ2-2, with D perhaps TRBD1 (6 bases). Germline V gives CDR1 LGHDT, CDR2 YNNKEL (reference sequence). Trimming cost V 4 bases and J 0 bases, with 9 bases left between them. This CDR3 contains 15 residues. The CDR3 spells CASSPRDTNTGELFF. For the CDR3, the DNA is TGTGCCAGCAGCCCCCGGGACACGAACACCGGGGAGCTGTTTTTT.

The genes are TRBV7-6 and TRBJ1-4, with TRBD1 matching over 7 bases. J lost 8 bases, V lost 4 bases, and 1 base had no gene match. The CDR3 loop spans 12 amino acids. Germline V gives CDR1 SGHVS, CDR2 FNYEAQ. The CDR3 DNA follows: TGTGCCAGCAGCTCCAGGGGGGAAAAACTGTTTTTT. Encoded protein: CASSSRGEKLFF.

This sequence joins TRBV28 and TRBJ1-5; TRBD1 matches at 7 bases. Trimming took 5 bases from V and 2 from J; bases not matched to a gene: 9. Germline CDR1 is MDHEN and CDR2 is SYDVKM. The CDR3 has 16 residues. CDR3 residues: CASSPLTGDGNQPQHF. CDR3 in DNA: TGTGCCAGCAGTCCATTAACAGGGGATGGCAATCAGCCCCAGCATTTT.

As for this clone: Other nucleotide sequences from this sample produce the same CDR3. CDR3 region: CASSESRATEAFF. The CDR3, as DNA: TGCGCCAGCAGTGAGTCCAGGGCCACTGAAGCTTTCTTT. The chain carries TRBV10-1 and TRBJ1-1; perhaps TRBD1 as D (5 bases). This CDR3 has 13 residues. Germline CDR1 is WNHNN and CDR2 is SYGVQD (reference sequence). Trimming left V 0 bases short and J 4 bases short, with 6 bases between.

V gene TRBV29-1 combines with J gene TRBJ1-2; D is uncertain. V lost 0 bases and J 3 bases, leaving 5 bases between the germline ends. Germline CDR1 reads SQVTM; CDR2 reads ANQGSEA. This CDR3 spans 12 amino acids. The CDR3 region has the DNA TGCAGCGTTGAAGACAGGTACTATGGCTACACCTTC. Its protein product is CSVEDRYYGYTF.